One and the same sample provided the 27 T cell receptor beta chains below, sequenced in a study of blood T cell repertoires in COVID-19 (TCRdb year 2020). The library was obtained by the immunoSEQ multiplex PCR assay. TCRdb retrieved this table from immuneACCESS and kept in-frame rearrangements only. Not all clones are present; in checked studies, unresolved V genes account for under half, and no reason is known for the remainder. The table for this sample lists 450,000 or so clones; about 90% of them were counted only once. The ten biggest clones cover 0.6% of the sample. The sample was PBMCs or T cells enriched from blood (not recorded which). These receptors all come from a man between 18 and 29 years old who had recovered from COVID-19.

The chain employs TRBV15 and TRBJ1-1, with a possible D match to TRBD1 (5 bases). Per germline, CDR1 LNHNV and CDR2 YYDKDF (reference sequence). The V end lost 0 bases, the J end lost 3 bases, and 11 bases lay between the germline ends. The length of the CDR3 is 15 residues. CDR3 bases: TGTGCCACCAGCAGAGATTTGGGAGGGGACACTGAAGCTTTCTTT. It codes for CATSRDLGGDTEAFF.

The chain is built from TRBV6-5 and TRBJ1-3; a possible D gene is TRBD1 (6 bases). V was shortened by 9 bases and J by 0 bases, with 15 bases between the two germline ends. This CDR3 region has 15 residues. Germline values: CDR1 MNHEY, CDR2 SVGAGI. CDR3 coding DNA: TGTGCCAGTATGACAGGACGATACTCTGGAAACACCATATATTTT. Residues: CASMTGRYSGNTIYF.

The rearrangement links TRBV6-5 to TRBJ1-1, with D possibly TRBD1 on 6 matching bases. Germline CDR1 and CDR2: MNHEY and SVGAGI. The ends were cut back, 5 bases at V and 4 bases at J, with 14 bases in the middle. This CDR3 has 14 amino acids. The CDR3 bases are TGTGCCAGCAGTCAACAGGGAGTGGCCACTGAAGCTTTCTTT. Protein product: CASSQQGVATEAFF.

This CDR3 is CAIISSLAGAEQYF. In nucleotides, the CDR3 is TGTGCCATCATTTCTAGTCTAGCGGGAGCCGAGCAGTACTTC. This sequence joins TRBV10-3 and TRBJ2-7; 10 bases line up with TRBD2. V lost 7 bases to trimming and J lost 6 bases; unmatched junction nucleotides: 9. The CDR3 contains 14 residues. In germline, CDR1 is ENHRY, CDR2 SYGVKD.

This clone has only one observation. This sequence joins TRBV5-1 and TRBJ2-3; maybe TRBD2 (7 bases). V lost 5 bases and J lost 0, with 22 bases in between. This CDR3 region has 18 residues. Germline V lookup: CDR1 SGHRS, CDR2 YFSETQ. The CDR3 region is CASRGGPSAGASTDTQYF. The CDR3 nucleotides are TGCGCCAGCAGGGGAGGGCCTAGCGCGGGGGCTAGCACAGATACGCAGTATTTT.

The genes are TRBV28 and TRBJ2-4; TRBD1 is a possible D gene (5 bases). The CDR3 is 13 residues long. V lost 5 bases, J lost 15 bases, and 20 bases lay in between. CDR1 and CDR2 from the germline V gene are MDHEN and SYDVKM. CDR3 residues: CASSLESRQIWYF. As DNA, the CDR3 is TGTGCCAGCAGTCTAGAATCAAGACAGATATGGTACTTC. The full variable domain, rest sourced from reference TRBV28 and TRBJ2-4, is DVKVTQSSRYLVKRTGEKVFLECVQDMDHENMFWYRQDPGLGLRLIYFSYDVKMKEKGDIPEGYSVSREKKERFSLILESASTNQTSMYLCASSLESRQIWYFGAGTRLSVL.

The chain is built from TRBV2 and TRBJ1-5, with D hard to call. The V end was cut by 3 bases, the J end by 3 bases, with 6 bases between. CDR3 length equals 13 residues. Germline V gene lookup returns CDR1 SNHLY and CDR2 FYNNEI. The CDR3 DNA is TGTGCCAGCAGTGACAGTTTCAATCAGCCCCAGCATTTT. It yields the protein CASSDSFNQPQHF.

The V gene is TRBV28, the J gene TRBJ1-1, with 8 positions matching TRBD1. The CDR3 spans 16 residues. Per germline, CDR1 MDHEN and CDR2 SYDVKM. V dropped 5 bases and J dropped 6; count of bases not matched to a gene: 14. The CDR3 sequence: CASSHHGQGASSEAFF. The CDR3 region has the DNA TGTGCCAGCAGTCATCATGGGCAGGGGGCTTCTTCTGAAGCTTTCTTT.

The chain has TRBV28 and TRBJ1-1; no firm D call. V was trimmed by 5 bases and J by 5 bases, leaving 6 bases between them. Per the germline V gene, CDR1 is MDHEN and CDR2 is SYDVKM. The CDR3 is 11 amino acids. CDR3 nucleotides: TGTGCCAGCAGTGTCGTAACTGAAGCTTTCTTT. It codes for CASSVVTEAFF.

The chain combines TRBV19 with TRBJ1-1; D uncertain. Germline assignment: CDR1 LNHDA and CDR2 SQIVND (reference sequence). Trimming stripped 5 bases from V and 9 bases from J, with 10 bases between. The CDR3 totals 11 residues. In nucleotides, the CDR3 is TGTGCCAGTAGTCGAACTCACCAAGCTTTCTTT. It translates to CASSRTHQAFF.

The V gene is TRBV9, the J gene TRBJ1-1; TRBD1 matches at 10 bases. V gave up 0 bases and J gave up 8 bases; unmatched junction bases: 1. Germline V gene sequence: CDR1 SGDLS, CDR2 YYNGEE. The CDR3 is 13 amino acids. Here the CDR3 DNA reads TGTGCCAGCAGCGTAGGGGACAGGGGAGAAGCTTTCTTT. It translates to CASSVGDRGEAFF.

The chain has TRBV4-2 and TRBJ1-5; D gene unclear. The V gene's germline CDR1 is LGHNA and CDR2 YNFKEQ. The CDR3 contains 14 residues. Between the trimmed V and J ends, which lost 8 bases and 3 bases, there was a span of 14 bases. CDR3 DNA: TGTGCCAGCGGGCCCCATTCGGCCAATCAGCCCCAGCATTTT. Its translation: CASGPHSANQPQHF.

The chain joins TRBV2 to TRBJ1-6, with 8 nucleotides matching TRBD1. V lost 8 bases, J lost 10 bases, and 22 bases stayed unmatched. The germline gives CDR1 SNHLY, CDR2 FYNNEI. The CDR3 length is 18 residues. In DNA, the CDR3 is TGTGCCAGCGGAGAGCGGCGGGTTCGACAGGGGTTTAGCTCACCCCTCCACTTT. Residues: CASGERRVRQGFSSPLHF.

The V call is TRBV5-1, the J call TRBJ1-4, with D perhaps TRBD1 (5 bases). There are 15 residues in the CDR3. Germline values: CDR1 SGHRS, CDR2 YFSETQ. V shed 2 bases and J shed 3 bases, with 11 bases lying between them. CDR3 nucleotides: TGCGCCAGCAGCTTCTCTGACAGTTCTAATGAAAAACTGTTTTTT. Protein product: CASSFSDSSNEKLFF.

This chain links TRBV18 with TRBJ1-2; D unresolved. Germline lookup yields CDR1 KGHSH and CDR2 LQKENI. The germline V and J ends were trimmed by 3 bases and 3 bases, with 8 bases remaining between them. The CDR3 extends over 13 amino acids. The CDR3, as DNA: TGTGCCAGCTCACCGAGATTGGACTATGGCTACACCTTC. Its protein is CASSPRLDYGYTF.

In nucleotides, the CDR3 is TGCAGTGCTAGTAGGGGGCAGGGACAGCCCCAGCATTTT. It codes for CSASRGQGQPQHF. The rearrangement joins TRBV20-1 to TRBJ1-5; TRBD1 matches 7 bases. Germline CDR1 and CDR2: DFQATT and SNEGSKA (reference sequence). This CDR3 is built from 13 residues. J gave up 7 bases and V 3 bases, and 6 bases lay outside the gene matches.

The rearrangement uses TRBV15 and TRBJ1-2; D possibly corresponds to TRBD1 (5 bases). V lost 0 bases and J lost 2, with 10 bases in between. The CDR3 is made up of 15 amino acids. Germline CDR1 reads LNHNV; CDR2 reads YYDKDF (reference sequence). The CDR3 sequence is CATSRDREGNYGYTF. The DNA for the CDR3 is TGTGCCACCAGCAGAGACAGGGAGGGGAACTATGGCTACACCTTC.

This clone was detected only once. The rearrangement joins TRBV28 to TRBJ1-4; TRBD1 agrees at 10 bases. Germline CDR1 reads MDHEN; CDR2 reads SYDVKM. This CDR3 has 18 amino acids. V dropped 4 bases and J dropped 8; count of bases not matched to a gene: 16. Written as DNA, the CDR3 is TGTGCCAGCAGTTCATCCGCCGGGACAGGGGCCCCTGAGGAAAAACTGTTTTTT. Translated: CASSSSAGTGAPEEKLFF.

About this clone: Compared with germline, one end of the junction differs, possibly owing to a read error. J is TRBJ1-1 and V is TRBV13; 7 bases fit TRBD1. The CDR3 extends over 14 amino acids. Germline V CDR1 and CDR2: PRHDT, FYEKMQ (reference sequence). CDR3 bases: TGTGCCAGCAGCTTGGGACAGCTGAACACTGAAGCTTTTTTT. Its protein is CASSLGQLNTEAFF.

This chain uses TRBV3-1 (or the pseudogene TRBV3-2) with TRBJ2-3; 14 bases are shared with TRBD2. V lost 4 bases and J lost 5; bases outside the gene matches: 5. Germline CDR1 reads LGHDT; CDR2 reads YNNKEL (reference sequence). This CDR3 contains 16 residues. The CDR3 here is CASSRTSGRTRDTQYF. The CDR3 DNA reads TGTGCCAGCAGCCGGACTAGCGGGAGGACTCGAGATACGCAGTATTTT.

The V and J genes are TRBV29-1 and TRBJ1-1; 7 bases are a match to TRBD1. The CDR3 extends over 14 amino acids. Germline V gene sequence: CDR1 SQVTM, CDR2 ANQGSEA. V dropped 8 bases and J dropped 3; count of bases not matched to a gene: 12. The CDR3: CSSYTGTAHTEAFF. CDR3 DNA sequence: TGCAGCTCGTACACCGGGACAGCTCACACTGAAGCTTTCTTT.

This clone has only one observation. The chain employs TRBV3-1 (or the pseudogene TRBV3-2) and TRBJ1-2, with 8 bases aligning to TRBD1. Germline V lookup: CDR1 LGHDT, CDR2 YNNKEL (reference sequence). This CDR3 is built from 16 residues. V lost 2 bases, J lost 8 bases, and 13 bases stayed unmatched. DNA of the CDR3: TGTGCCAGCAGCCAATTTCTCTCTTTATACAGGGGGGGCTACACCTTC. This sequence encodes CASSQFLSLYRGGYTF.

The chain uses TRBV5-1 and TRBJ2-5, with D possibly matching TRBD1 (7 bases). Trimming took off 6 bases at V and 4 bases at J, with 13 bases between the two ends. CDR3 size: 13 residues. The V gene's germline CDR1 is SGHRS and CDR2 YFSETQ. CDR3 amino acids: CASNRQGGETQYF. The CDR3, as DNA: TGCGCCAGCAACCGACAGGGAGGAGAGACCCAGTACTTC.

J is TRBJ2-1 and V is TRBV9; 10 bases line up with TRBD2. The V segment lost 4 bases and the J segment 0 bases; nucleotides outside the gene matches: 1. Germline lookup yields CDR1 SGDLS and CDR2 YYNGEE. This CDR3 has 15 residues. The CDR3 here is CASSLAGDSYNEQFF. DNA of the CDR3: TGTGCCAGCAGCCTAGCGGGAGACTCCTACAATGAGCAGTTCTTC.

This clone has only a few counts. J is TRBJ1-2 and V is TRBV5-4, with D tentatively TRBD1 (5 bases). V lost 0 bases and J 7 bases, leaving 10 bases between the germline ends. CDR3 length: 13 residues. Germline V gene data show CDR1 as SGHNT and CDR2 as YYREEE (reference sequence). CDR3: CASSLAGYRGYTF. DNA of the CDR3: TGTGCCAGCAGCTTGGCAGGGTACCGTGGCTACACCTTC.

This clone is a singleton in its sample. This chain joins TRBV18 and TRBJ2-1, with 10 bases matching TRBD2. Germline assignment: CDR1 KGHSH and CDR2 LQKENI. CDR3 size: 14 residues. With V trimmed by 3 bases and J by 10 bases, 6 bases remained unmatched. CDR3 coding DNA: TGTGCCAGCTCACCGCTAGCGGGAGCTTGGGAGCAGTTCTTC. Its translation: CASSPLAGAWEQFF.

The rearrangement uses TRBV5-1 and TRBJ1-2; 9 bases fit TRBD1. From germline, CDR1 is SGHRS and CDR2 YFSETQ. The V gene end was trimmed by 4 bases and the J gene end by 4 bases; junction bases not matched to a gene: 14. The CDR3 covers 17 residues. The CDR3 is CASSITGQGGSSYGYTF. CDR3 sequence (DNA): TGCGCCAGCAGCATAACGGGACAGGGTGGAAGTAGCTATGGCTACACCTTC.